This TCR beta chain was obtained from a study of blood T cells in healthy people across ages. Between the trimmed V and J ends, which lost 3 bases and 7 bases, there was a span of 17 bases. The length of the CDR3 is 14 residues. Germline V gene sequence: CDR1 SGHRS, CDR2 YFSETQ. Comments on this clonotype: Its cognate antigen is unknown. A read error may explain this, as a much larger clone is one base away.

A second roughly 6 to 11 cycle PCR used barcoded and J-beta primers. All cDNA molecules were each tagged by a template-switch adaptor with 12 random nucleotides. Any given sample supplied a minimum of 2.5 million CDR3-containing paired-end reads. TCRdb recomputed calls from the 5' RACE reads with MiXCR, one row per CDR3 protein. The sample consists of around 1,500,000 distinct CDR3 sequences, about 30% of them appearing once. General study results and limits: Naive T cell percentage by flow cytometry tracked strongly with beta diversity. Diversity of TCR beta per million T cells declined in a roughly linear way with age.

The chain has TRBV5-1 and TRBJ2-7, with D maybe TRBD1 (6 bases). The clonotype originates from a woman younger than 45 in good health. The sequenced sample consisted of blood. This CDR3 reads CASSSTVERGEQYF. The CDR3 nucleotides read TGCGCCAGCAGCTCTACCGTAGAGAGGGGGGAGCAGTACTTC.